The source of this TCR beta chain is a study of response to subunit inactivated influenza vaccine. As regards this clonotype: Its antigen is as yet unknown.

Study-level points and caveats: The authors suggested that few new T cells are recruited per seasonal influenza vaccination.

The CDR3 totals 14 residues. The J segment lost 5 bases and the V segment lost 3 bases, leaving 4 bases of the junction unmatched. Germline V gene data show CDR1 as SGDLS and CDR2 as YYNGEE. A single record per CDR3 protein comes from TCRdb applying MiXCR to the RT-PCR reads. This table has some 800,000 distinct CDR3 sequences, 21% appearing once. The sequencing here drew on PBMCs from blood, taken around 5 days after vaccination. The receptor was isolated from a man aged 45 to 65 who received an inactivated influenza vaccine. The V call is TRBV9, the J call TRBJ2-1; TRBD2 agrees at 8 bases. The CDR3 region is CASSESGRDNEQFF. The DNA of the CDR3 is TGTGCCAGCAGCGAGAGCGGGAGAGACAATGAGCAGTTCTTC.